The sequence of this TCR beta chain was determined in a study of T-cell reconstitution after alpha-beta-depleted transplantation in children listed by TCRdb under 2016. A note on the overall study: The study quantitatively tracked T-cell immune reconstitution after TCRalphabeta/CD19-depleted allogeneic hematopoietic cell transplantation in children using TCR repertoire profiling.

Library method: PCR. The sequencing machine was an Illumina HiSeq 2500. TCR library preparation used molecular barcoding, with unique molecular identifiers applied to normalize quantification of the TCRbeta repertoire. The public reads were reprocessed in TCRdb via fastp at Q25 and MiXCR, keeping in-frame beta chains. Rows matching on CDR3 protein sequence are summarized as one entry with the most common DNA and genes. The sample has 350,000 to 450,000 distinct CDR3 sequences on record, 20% of them singletons. The top ten hold less than 4.5% of the sample. This clonotype has a handful of counts. The antigen this receptor binds is unknown. Nothing much larger sits one base from this clone, and base qualities are not available. Looking up the germline V gene yields CDR1 SGHTA and CDR2 FQGNSA. Spanning cysteine to phenylalanine, the CDR3 consists of 14 amino acids. Only CDR3 DNA remains: 42 bases, in frame from the first base. The V and J ends are trimmed by 3 bases and 7 bases, leaving 15 bases between them.

Source: PBMCs from the stem cell graft donor, taken from the stem cell graft. The sequence is built from TRBV7-2 and TRBJ1-1; the D gene is not confidently resolved. This sequence was found in a human donor who donated a stem cell graft to a child with acute myeloid leukemia. The nucleotides read TGTGCCAGCAGCTTGGTTTCCTACGGGCTTGAAGCTTTCTTT. Translated, it reads CASSLVSYGLEAFF.